Listed below are T cell receptor beta chains from one sample, sequenced in a study of shared clonotypes between healthy human individuals. Method: immunoSEQ multiplex PCR; TCRdb's copy keeps in-frame clones and lacks some. The sample has hundreds of thousands of clones; around 67% are singletons. Sequencing was performed on memory CD4+ T cells sorted from blood. Receptor source: a man aged 25 to 40 in good health. Each CDR3 is given with its conserved first and last residue. D genes are given only for firm matches. Size values are once, few and many counts, or a class for expanded clones, and some rows have none.

D gene: TRBD1; J gene: TRBJ1-4; clone size: NA; V gene: TRBV27; CDR3 DNA: TGTGCCAGCAGTACGACAGGGGGCAGATCGGCTAATGAAAAACTGTTTTTT; CDR3 protein: CASSTTGGRSANEKLFF
D gene: NA; J gene: TRBJ1-4; clone size: NA; V gene: TRBV28; CDR3 DNA: TGTGCCAGCAGTGCCCGGAGTAATGAAAAACTGTTTTTT; CDR3 protein: CASSARSNEKLFF
D gene: NA; J gene: TRBJ2-3; clone size: NA; V gene: TRBV4-3; CDR3 DNA: TGCGCCAGCAGCCAAGATTGGAGAGATACGCAGTATTTT; CDR3 protein: CASSQDWRDTQYF
D gene: NA; J gene: TRBJ2-3; clone size: few; V gene: TRBV29-1; CDR3 DNA: TGCAGCGTTTTTGTTTCAGGGATCCCTGATACGCAGTATTTT; CDR3 protein: CSVFVSGIPDTQYF
D gene: TRBD1; J gene: TRBJ1-1; clone size: NA; V gene: TRBV29-1; CDR3 DNA: TGCAGCGTTGGGACAGGGAGGATGAACACTGAAGCTTTCTTT; CDR3 protein: CSVGTGRMNTEAFF
D gene: TRBD1; J gene: TRBJ1-3; clone size: NA; V gene: TRBV28; CDR3 DNA: TGTGCCAGTCCTTACCGGGACAGGGAATATTCTGGAAACACCATATATTTT; CDR3 protein: CASPYRDREYSGNTIYF
D gene: TRBD2; J gene: TRBJ2-1; clone size: NA; V gene: TRBV6-1; CDR3 DNA: TGTGCCAGCAGTGAGGCGGGAGTTTGGGTTGAGCAGTTCTTC; CDR3 protein: CASSEAGVWVEQFF
D gene: NA; J gene: TRBJ1-1; clone size: NA; V gene: TRBV25-1; CDR3 DNA: TGTGCCAGCAGTCGGAACACTGAAGCTTTCTTT; CDR3 protein: CASSRNTEAFF
D gene: TRBD1; J gene: TRBJ2-4; clone size: NA; V gene: TRBV18; CDR3 DNA: TGTGCCAGCTCAGATGACAGGGACCTAGCCAAAAACATTCAGTACTTC; CDR3 protein: CASSDDRDLAKNIQYF
D gene: NA; J gene: TRBJ2-2; clone size: NA; V gene: TRBV5-5; CDR3 DNA: TGTGCCAGCAGCTTGGCCGGGGGGCTCGGCACCGGGGAGCTGTTTTTT; CDR3 protein: CASSLAGGLGTGELFF
D gene: NA; J gene: TRBJ2-5; clone size: NA; V gene: TRBV7-8; CDR3 DNA: TGTGCCAGCAGCTTACAGGGGTTAAAGACCCAGTACTTC; CDR3 protein: CASSLQGLKTQYF
D gene: NA; J gene: TRBJ2-7; clone size: NA; V gene: TRBV18; CDR3 DNA: TGTGCCGCGCGGGCGACGATCCAGTACGAGCAGTACTTC; CDR3 protein: CAARATIQYEQYF
D gene: TRBD1; J gene: TRBJ1-1; clone size: NA; V gene: TRBV5-6; CDR3 DNA: TGTGCCAGCAGCCTGCGACGGACAGGAGAAGCTTTCTTT; CDR3 protein: CASSLRRTGEAFF
D gene: NA; J gene: TRBJ2-7; clone size: NA; V gene: TRBV5-1; CDR3 DNA: TGCGCCAGCAGCTCCCCTACAGGGCTAGGCGAGCAGTACTTC; CDR3 protein: CASSSPTGLGEQYF
D gene: TRBD2; J gene: TRBJ2-1; clone size: NA; V gene: TRBV5-1; CDR3 DNA: TGCGCCAGCAGCTACACTAGCGGGAGGGCCCATGAGCAGTTCTTC; CDR3 protein: CASSYTSGRAHEQFF
D gene: TRBD1; J gene: TRBJ2-4; clone size: NA; V gene: TRBV28; CDR3 DNA: TGTGCCACGACGACAGGGGGTCTTCACATTCAGTACTTC; CDR3 protein: CATTTGGLHIQYF
D gene: TRBD2; J gene: TRBJ2-3; clone size: NA; V gene: TRBV5-4; CDR3 DNA: TGTGCCAGCAGCCCGCCGGGAAGCGGGAGGGAGACAGATACGCAGTATTTT; CDR3 protein: CASSPPGSGRETDTQYF
D gene: NA; J gene: TRBJ2-7; clone size: NA; V gene: TRBV15; CDR3 DNA: TGTGCCACCAGCAAAGGGACCTACGAGCAGTACTTC; CDR3 protein: CATSKGTYEQYF
D gene: TRBD1; J gene: TRBJ1-4; clone size: many; V gene: TRBV28; CDR3 DNA: TGTGCCAGCCAGGACAGGGGGCCTCTGGCTAATGAAAAACTGTTTTTT; CDR3 protein: CASQDRGPLANEKLFF
D gene: NA; J gene: TRBJ1-1; clone size: NA; V gene: TRBV7-2; CDR3 DNA: TGTGCCAGCAGCTTAGTCGGGGGCGGTGAAGCTTTCTTT; CDR3 protein: CASSLVGGGEAFF
D gene: TRBD1; J gene: TRBJ2-5; clone size: few; V gene: TRBV28; CDR3 DNA: TGTGCCAGCAGTTTCCGGGACAGGGTTGAGACCCAGTACTTC; CDR3 protein: CASSFRDRVETQYF
D gene: NA; J gene: TRBJ2-5; clone size: NA; V gene: TRBV27; CDR3 DNA: TGTGCCAGCAGCTACACCGGACAAGAGACCCAGTACTTC; CDR3 protein: CASSYTGQETQYF
D gene: NA; J gene: TRBJ2-1; clone size: NA; V gene: TRBV11-2; CDR3 DNA: TGTGCCAGCAGCTTAATGTCCGTGAATGAGCAGTTCTTC; CDR3 protein: CASSLMSVNEQFF
D gene: NA; J gene: TRBJ2-3; clone size: NA; V gene: TRBV11-2; CDR3 DNA: TGTGCCAGCAGCTCCCGATCTAATACGCAGTATTTT; CDR3 protein: CASSSRSNTQYF
D gene: NA; J gene: TRBJ2-7; clone size: NA; V gene: TRBV5-5; CDR3 DNA: TGTGCCAGCAGCTTGGCCACGGGAACAGGCGCTTTTGTGCAGTACTTC; CDR3 protein: CASSLATGTGAFVQYF
D gene: TRBD1; J gene: TRBJ2-5; clone size: few; V gene: TRBV7-9; CDR3 DNA: TGTGCCAGCAGTCTTATGACAGGGGAAGAGACCCAGTACTTC; CDR3 protein: CASSLMTGEETQYF